These 19 T cell receptor beta chains originate from one sample sequenced in a study of blood T cells in healthy people across ages. The use of a sample-barcoded 5' primer and a J-beta primer mix characterized a second PCR of 7 to 11 cycles. Each CDR3 protein gets one entry after TCRdb re-called the 5' RACE reads with MiXCR. The table has about 720,000 distinct CDR3 sequences, approximately 21% seen once. Sequenced material: blood. The source of these receptors is a man in his sixties or seventies in good health.

Regarding this clonotype: An end of the junction differs from the germline gene, which may be a read error. The V gene is TRBV6-5, the J gene TRBJ1-2; D may be TRBD1 (5 bases). The germline V gene encodes CDR1 MNHEY and CDR2 SVGAGI. The CDR3 loop spans 16 amino acids. The CDR3 sequence is CASSYGRREGRKGYTF. The CDR3 coding sequence is TGTGCCAGCAGTTACGGGCGCAGGGAAGGACGTAAGGGCTACACTTTC.

This clonotype was seen a few times. At one end the junction does not follow the germline gene, possibly because of a read error. This chain connects TRBV7-9 to TRBJ1-1; 7 positions match TRBD1. The CDR3 is 13 amino acids. The germline V gene has CDR1 SEHNR and CDR2 FQNEAQ (reference sequence). In DNA, the CDR3 is TGTGCCAGCAGCTTGACAGGGACCACTGAAGCCTTCTTT. Protein sequence: CASSLTGTTEAFF.

CDR3 nucleotides: TGTGCCAGCAGCGTAGAGAGGAGCACAGATACGCAGTATTTT. It translates to CASSVERSTDTQYF. J is TRBJ2-3 and V is TRBV9, with D unresolved. Germline CDR1 and CDR2: SGDLS and YYNGEE. Trimming removed 0 bases at V and 0 bases at J, with 5 bases between. The CDR3 extends over 14 amino acids.

The J gene is TRBJ2-2, the V gene TRBV29-1; 8 nucleotides align to TRBD1. With V trimmed by 7 bases and J by 7 bases, 8 bases remained unmatched. Germline assignment: CDR1 SQVTM and CDR2 ANQGSEA. This CDR3 region has 13 residues. In nucleotides, the CDR3 is TGCAGCGCTCGGACAGGGCGAAACGGGGAGCTGTTTTTT. It specifies CSARTGRNGELFF.

This clonotype was picked up a small number of times. The genes are TRBV28 and TRBJ2-7; 9 positions match TRBD2. This CDR3 comprises 16 residues. Trimming cost V 6 bases and J 4 bases; bases outside gene matches: 13. Germline CDR1 is MDHEN and CDR2 is SYDVKM. The CDR3 sequence is CASSGTSRMWWYEQYF. CDR3 DNA: TGTGCCAGCAGCGGGACTAGCAGGATGTGGTGGTACGAGCAGTACTTC.

This clonotype was recorded at least ten times. The chain has TRBV28 and TRBJ1-2; 9 nucleotides agree with TRBD1. Looked up from germline, CDR1 is MDHEN and CDR2 is SYDVKM. The V and J ends lost 6 bases and 4 bases, in that order; junction bases with no gene match: 3. CDR3 length: 13 amino acids. The CDR3 protein is CASSTGGGYGYTF. CDR3 DNA: TGTGCCAGCAGCACAGGGGGCGGCTATGGCTACACCTTC.

The rearrangement joins TRBV29-1 to TRBJ2-7; D is uncertain. The V end lost 4 bases, the J end lost 4 bases, and 11 bases lay between the germline ends. The germline gives CDR1 SQVTM, CDR2 ANQGSEA. The CDR3 is 12 residues long. This chain's CDR3 is CSVVDGVYEQYF. The CDR3, as DNA: TGCAGCGTTGTTGATGGGGTATACGAGCAGTACTTC.

This clonotype was recorded once. The rearrangement uses TRBV25-1 and TRBJ1-2; D is uncertain. This CDR3 has 15 residues. Germline-derived CDR1 and CDR2 are MGHDK and SYGVNS. The germline V and J ends were trimmed by 0 bases and 7 bases, with 15 bases remaining between them. The CDR3 DNA is TGTGCCAGCAGTGAATATACGGGGAGCGGTAGTGGCTACACCTTC. This translates into CASSEYTGSGSGYTF.

The chain uses TRBV11-2 and TRBJ2-1; 10 bases map to TRBD2. V dropped 8 bases and J dropped 4; count of bases not matched to a gene: 2. Germline CDR1 is SGHAT and CDR2 is FQNNGV. The CDR3 is made up of 13 amino acids. The CDR3 DNA sequence: TGTGCCAGCTTACTAGCGGGGTACAATGAGCAGTTCTTC. Its protein product is CASLLAGYNEQFF.

V and J are TRBV7-2 and TRBJ2-2; no clear D. The CDR3 runs 13 residues. CDR1 and CDR2 (germline): SGHTA, FQGNSA. Trimming stripped 2 bases from V and 6 bases from J, with 7 bases between. DNA of the CDR3: TGTGCCAGCAGCTTACGGGTGCCCGGGGAGCTGTTTTTT. This codes for CASSLRVPGELFF.

The chain employs TRBV11-1 and TRBJ2-5; TRBD2 aligns across 7 bases. J lost 5 bases, V lost 1 base, and 7 bases had no gene match. There are 15 residues in the CDR3. Germline values: CDR1 SGHAT, CDR2 FQDESV (reference sequence). The CDR3 DNA sequence: TGTGCCAGCAGCTTAGATGGACTAGTGGGGGAGACCCAGTACTTC. This encodes CASSLDGLVGETQYF.

The rearrangement links TRBV29-1 to TRBJ2-1; D unclear. The J call may be wrong; the DNA end is better matched by TRBJ2-7. This CDR3 spans 11 amino acids. CDR1 and CDR2 from the germline V gene are SQVTM and ANQGSEA. As DNA, the CDR3 is TGCAGCGCAGGCGACTCCTACGAGCAGTACGTC. Its translation is CSAGDSYEQYV.

This clonotype was counted once. V usage is TRBV20-1 and J usage is TRBJ2-3; D ambiguous. This CDR3 is 11 amino acids long. Germline V gene sequence: CDR1 DFQATT, CDR2 SNEGSKA (reference sequence). V was trimmed by 4 bases and J by 3 bases, leaving 5 bases between them. The CDR3 bases are TGCAGTGCTATCAAAACAGATACGCAGTATTTT. Encoded protein: CSAIKTDTQYF.

This clonotype was observed many times. The chain recombines TRBV15 with TRBJ2-1, with 7 nucleotides matching TRBD2. The CDR3 length is 16 residues. Germline V CDR1 and CDR2: LNHNV, YYDKDF (reference sequence). V lost 0 bases, J lost 6 bases, and 8 bases stayed unmatched. CDR3 nucleotides: TGTGCCACCAGCAGAGATAAGCGGGGAGCGGGCAATGAGCAGTTCTTC. This codes for CATSRDKRGAGNEQFF. The whole variable domain, remainder taken from reference TRBV15 and TRBJ2-1, is DAMVIQNPRYQVTQFGKPVTLSCSQTLNHNVMYWYQQKSSQAPKLLFHYYDKDFNNEADTPDNFQSRRPNTSFCFLDIRSPGLGDTAMYLCATSRDKRGAGNEQFFGPGTRLTVL.

This clonotype appeared a few times. V usage is TRBV9 and J usage is TRBJ2-5, with a possible D match to TRBD1 (6 bases). The length of the CDR3 is 16 residues. V lost 0 bases and J lost 2, with 14 bases in between. Germline loops: CDR1 SGDLS, CDR2 YYNGEE. This chain's CDR3 is CASSVEGLTGQETQYF. The CDR3 nucleotides read TGTGCCAGCAGCGTAGAGGGGCTGACAGGACAAGAGACCCAGTACTTC. The full variable domain, in which reference TRBV9 and TRBJ2-5 provide the parts outside the CDR3, is DSGVTQTPKHLITATGQRVTLRCSPRSGDLSVYWYQQSLDQGLQFLIQYYNGEERAKGNILERFSAQQFPDLHSELNLSSLELGDSALYFCASSVEGLTGQETQYFGPGTRLLVL.

This CDR3 is CSVDAGGSGSPLHF. The CDR3 DNA reads TGCAGCGTTGATGCTGGGGGGAGTGGGTCACCCCTCCACTTT. This sequence joins TRBV29-1 and TRBJ1-6; possibly TRBD1 for D (5 bases). The CDR3 has 14 amino acids. Trimming took off 3 bases at V and 10 bases at J, with 16 bases between the two ends. The V gene's germline CDR1 is SQVTM and CDR2 ANQGSEA.

This clonotype appeared a few times. The rearrangement uses TRBV19 and TRBJ2-2, with 7 bases identical to TRBD1. The CDR3 spans 14 residues. Germline V gene sequence: CDR1 LNHDA, CDR2 SQIVND (reference sequence). V lost 5 bases to trimming and J lost 3 bases; unmatched junction nucleotides: 3. CDR3 sequence: CASSGQGDTGELFF. The CDR3 DNA is TGTGCCAGTAGTGGGCAGGGGGACACCGGGGAGCTGTTTTTT.

This clonotype was seen a few times. The V and J genes are TRBV7-8 and TRBJ1-2; D ambiguous. The germline V and J ends were trimmed by 3 bases and 3 bases, with 20 bases remaining between them. The CDR3 loop spans 17 amino acids. Germline CDR1 is SGHVS and CDR2 is FQNEAQ. The CDR3 loop reads CASSFTFFSGLDYGYTF. CDR3 in DNA: TGTGCCAGCAGCTTTACCTTTTTTTCCGGCCTGGACTATGGCTACACCTTC.

The chain is built from TRBV6-1 and TRBJ1-1; D is ambiguous. CDR1 MNHNS and CDR2 SASEGT come from the germline V gene. The V end was cut by 3 bases, the J end by 0 bases, with 5 bases between. This CDR3 contains 13 residues. Here the CDR3 reads CASSDKMNTEAFF. CDR3 bases: TGTGCCAGCAGTGACAAAATGAACACTGAAGCTTTCTTT.